A selection of T cell receptor beta chains follows, all from one sample in a study of cytomegalovirus exposure and HLA in healthy donors. Clones were sequenced by immunoSEQ multiplex PCR, and TCRdb holds only the in-frame ones, with some missing. This table has 150,000 to 200,000 clones, roughly 75% appearing once. Sequencing input: PBMCs. The origin of the receptors is a man aged 18 to 29 in good health and CMV-seropositive. CDR3s include the opening cysteine and the closing phenylalanine or tryptophan. A D gene is named only where the DNA matches it firmly. Only part of the rows carry a size: once, few, many, or a class if the clone is expanded.

>15|-|TRBJ2-1|TRBD1|TRBV7-7
CASSPDRDKYNEQFF
TGTGCTAGCAGCCCCGACAGGGATAAATACAATGAGCAGTTCTTC
>15|-|TRBJ2-7|TRBD2|TRBV5-6
CASSLGLAGGYEQYF
TGTGCCAGCAGCCTAGGACTAGCGGGAGGGTACGAGCAGTACTTC
>17|few|TRBJ1-2|-|TRBV4-1
CASSQENLARPNYGYTF
TGCGCCAGCAGCCAAGAGAATTTGGCCAGGCCTAACTATGGCTACACCTTC
>11|few|TRBJ2-7|-|TRBV29-1
CSGGSTGEQYF
TGCAGCGGCGGGTCGACGGGGGAGCAGTACTTC
>15|-|TRBJ2-7|-|TRBV18
CASSPPGDLPYEQYF
TGTGCCAGCTCACCTCCGGGGGACTTACCATACGAGCAGTACTTC
>12|once|TRBJ2-3|-|TRBV29-1
CSVAGGQDTQYF
TGCAGCGTTGCAGGGGGGCAGGATACGCAGTATTTT
>17|once|TRBJ1-4|-|TRBV18
CASSKKQEGTDGEKLFF
TGTGCCAGCTCGAAAAAGCAAGAGGGAACTGATGGTGAAAAACTGTTTTTT
>14|-|TRBJ2-7|TRBD1|TRBV6-5
CASRGTGIYYEQYF
TGTGCCAGCAGGGGGACAGGGATTTACTACGAGCAGTACTTC
>17|few|TRBJ2-4|TRBD2|TRBV30
CAWSIGGGREAKNIQYF
TGTGCCTGGAGTATCGGGGGAGGGAGAGAGGCCAAAAACATTCAGTACTTC
>14|-|TRBJ2-5|TRBD2|TRBV9
CASSVRGDQETQYF
TGTGCCAGCAGCGTCCGGGGGGATCAAGAGACCCAGTACTTC
>14|-|TRBJ2-1|-|TRBV6-5
CASSSGIRNNEQFF
TGTGCCAGCAGTTCGGGGATCAGGAACAATGAGCAGTTCTTC
>14|-|TRBJ2-1|-|TRBV14
CASSPQTGMNEQFF
TGTGCCAGCAGCCCCCAAACAGGGATGAATGAGCAGTTCTTC
>21|once|TRBJ2-2|TRBD2|TRBV5-1
CASSLSTYVAGTGGRTGELFF
TGCGCCAGCAGCTTGTCAACCTACGTGGCTGGAACGGGAGGTAGAACCGGGGAGCTGTTTTTT
>14|-|TRBJ2-7|TRBD1|TRBV11-2
CASSLDRQGYEQYF
TGTGCCAGCAGCTTAGATCGACAGGGCTACGAGCAGTACTTC
>16|-|TRBJ2-5|TRBD2|TRBV27
CASSWGLAGGLETQYF
TGTGCCAGCAGTTGGGGACTAGCGGGAGGTTTAGAGACCCAGTACTTC
>12|-|TRBJ1-1|-|TRBV7-9
CASRTTRVEAFF
TGTGCCAGCAGAACAACGCGGGTCGAAGCTTTCTTT
>16|-|TRBJ1-3|-|TRBV27
CVSSARPTDTGNTIYF
TGTGTCAGCAGTGCCCGACCTACAGACACTGGAAACACCATATATTTT
>17|-|TRBJ2-2|TRBD2|TRBV4-2
CASSQDSGRARAGELFF
TGTGCCAGCAGCCAAGATAGCGGGAGGGCCCGGGCCGGGGAGCTGTTTTTT
>12|few|TRBJ2-5|-|TRBV12-5
CASGLDTETQYF
TGTGCTAGTGGTTTGGACACGGAGACCCAGTACTTC
>12|few|TRBJ1-2|-|TRBV27
CASRATTRGYTF
TGTGCCAGCAGGGCGACGACAAGAGGCTACACCTTC
>14|-|TRBJ2-5|-|TRBV7-2
CASSLAGRQETQYF
TGTGCCAGCAGCTTAGCGGGGCGGCAAGAGACCCAGTACTTC
>14|-|TRBJ2-5|-|TRBV18
CASSPLQGQETQYF
TGTGCCAGCTCACCACTGCAAGGACAAGAGACTCAGTACTTC
>17|-|TRBJ2-7|TRBD2|TRBV27
CASSHTSPLAGPDEQYF
TGTGCCAGCAGTCATACCTCCCCACTAGCGGGCCCGGACGAGCAGTACTTC
>13|-|TRBJ2-7|-|TRBV25-1
CASSEIDSYEQYF
TGTGCCAGCAGTGAAATAGACAGTTACGAGCAGTACTTC
>13|-|TRBJ2-3|-|TRBV27
CASSLGSPDTQYF
TGTGCCAGCAGTTTGGGTAGCCCAGATACGCAGTATTTT
>12|-|TRBJ1-4|-|TRBV12-2
CAWGGFDEKLFF
TGTGCATGGGGGGGGTTTGATGAAAAACTGTTTTTT